The clone carrying this T cell receptor (beta chain) was detected many times. Its antigen is undetermined. Using two-round multiplex PCR, the authors amplified TCR beta CDR3 from genomic DNA. Each TRBV and TRBJ gene had its own primer in the first PCR round. TCRdb re-called the multiplex PCR reads through MiXCR, storing one row per CDR3 protein. Of about 20,000 distinct CDR3 sequences in the sample, approximately 39% are singletons; the top ten hold around 57%. The sample is drawn from a study of prognosis after radiotherapy for stage I lung cancer. General study findings and limits: Median unique TCR clone counts of approximately 9,600 versus 7,200 showed a fall after stereotactic body radiation therapy. Some TCR clones were expanded. Whether these clones were tumor-specific was not determined.

Trimming took off 4 bases at V and 6 bases at J, with 12 bases between the two ends. Germline V lookup: CDR1 LNHNV, CDR2 YYDKDF (reference sequence). The CDR3 sequence is 13 residues long. This material consisted of PBMCs, taken before or after stereotactic body radiation therapy (not recorded which). The gene calls are TRBV15 and TRBJ1-2; perhaps TRBD1 as D (5 bases). This sequence originates from a donor at least 50 years old with non-small cell lung cancer. The CDR3 loop reads CATSTPGGNGYTF. CDR3 nucleotide sequence: TGTGCCACCAGCACCCCGGGGGGAAATGGCTACACCTTC. The variable domain in full, completed from reference TRBV15 and TRBJ1-2, reads DAMVIQNPRYQVTQFGKPVTLSCSQTLNHNVMYWYQQKSSQAPKLLFHYYDKDFNNEADTPDNFQSRRPNTSFCFLDIRSPGLGDTAMYLCATSTPGGNGYTFGSGTRLTVV.